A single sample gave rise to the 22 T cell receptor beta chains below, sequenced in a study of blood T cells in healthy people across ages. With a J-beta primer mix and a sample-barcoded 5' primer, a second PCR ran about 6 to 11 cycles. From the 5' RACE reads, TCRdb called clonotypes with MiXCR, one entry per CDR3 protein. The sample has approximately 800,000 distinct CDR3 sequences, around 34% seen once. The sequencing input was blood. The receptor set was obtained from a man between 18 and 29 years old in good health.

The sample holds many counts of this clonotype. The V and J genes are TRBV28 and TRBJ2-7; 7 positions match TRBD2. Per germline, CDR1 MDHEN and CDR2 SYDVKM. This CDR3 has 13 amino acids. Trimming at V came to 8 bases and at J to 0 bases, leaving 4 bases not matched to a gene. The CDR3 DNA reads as TGTGCCAGCTCTAGCGGAACCTCCTACGAGCAGTACTTC. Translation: CASSSGTSYEQYF.

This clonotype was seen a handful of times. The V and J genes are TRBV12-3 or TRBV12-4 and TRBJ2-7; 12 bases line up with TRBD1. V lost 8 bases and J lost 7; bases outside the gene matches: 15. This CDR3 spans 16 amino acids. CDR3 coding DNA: TGTGCCAGCTTCCCTCAACCGGGACAGGGGGCAGATGAGCAGTACTTC. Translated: CASFPQPGQGADEQYF.

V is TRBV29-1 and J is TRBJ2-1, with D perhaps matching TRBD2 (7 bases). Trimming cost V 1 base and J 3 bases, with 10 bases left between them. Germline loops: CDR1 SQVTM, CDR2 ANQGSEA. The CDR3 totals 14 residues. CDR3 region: CSVEGGGSYNEQFF. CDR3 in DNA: TGCAGCGTTGAAGGGGGGGGCAGCTACAATGAGCAGTTCTTC.

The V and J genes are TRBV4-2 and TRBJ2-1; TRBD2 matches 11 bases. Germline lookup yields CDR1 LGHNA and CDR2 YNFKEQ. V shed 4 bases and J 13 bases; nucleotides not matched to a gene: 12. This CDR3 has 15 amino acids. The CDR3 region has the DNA TGTGCCAGCAGCCTAATAGCGGGGGGGCAAGAGACCCAGTTCTTC. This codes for CASSLIAGGQETQFF.

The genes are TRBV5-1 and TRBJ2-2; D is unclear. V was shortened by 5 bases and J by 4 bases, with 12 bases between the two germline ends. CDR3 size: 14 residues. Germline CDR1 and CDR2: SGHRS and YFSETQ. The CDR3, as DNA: TGCGCCAGCAGACGGATCTTGGGCACCGGGGAGCTGTTTTTT. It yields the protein CASRRILGTGELFF.

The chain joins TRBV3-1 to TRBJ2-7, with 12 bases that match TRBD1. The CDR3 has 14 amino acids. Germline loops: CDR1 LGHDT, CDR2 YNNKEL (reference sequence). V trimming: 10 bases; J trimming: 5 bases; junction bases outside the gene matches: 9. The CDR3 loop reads CATRDGTGGHEQYF. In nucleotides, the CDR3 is TGTGCCACCAGGGACGGGACAGGGGGCCACGAGCAGTACTTC.

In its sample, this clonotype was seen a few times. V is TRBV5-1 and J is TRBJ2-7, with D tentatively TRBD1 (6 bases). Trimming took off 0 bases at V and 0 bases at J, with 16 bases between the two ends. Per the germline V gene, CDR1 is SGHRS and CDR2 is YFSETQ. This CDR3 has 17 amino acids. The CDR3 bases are TGCGCCAGCAGCTTGGGACCGGGACACCTCAGCTCCTACGAGCAGTACTTC. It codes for CASSLGPGHLSSYEQYF.

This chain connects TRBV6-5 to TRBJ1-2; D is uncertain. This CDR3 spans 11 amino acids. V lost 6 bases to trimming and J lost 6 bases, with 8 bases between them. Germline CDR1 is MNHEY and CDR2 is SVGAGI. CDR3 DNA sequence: TGTGCCAGCAGGACGGAGAATGGCTACACCTTC. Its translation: CASRTENGYTF.

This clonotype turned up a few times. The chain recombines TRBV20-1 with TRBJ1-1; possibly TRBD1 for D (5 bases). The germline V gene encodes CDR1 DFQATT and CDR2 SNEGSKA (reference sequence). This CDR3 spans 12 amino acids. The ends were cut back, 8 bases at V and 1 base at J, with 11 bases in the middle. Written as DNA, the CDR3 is TGCAGTCCTCGGACACCGAACACTGAAGCTTTCTTT. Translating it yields CSPRTPNTEAFF.

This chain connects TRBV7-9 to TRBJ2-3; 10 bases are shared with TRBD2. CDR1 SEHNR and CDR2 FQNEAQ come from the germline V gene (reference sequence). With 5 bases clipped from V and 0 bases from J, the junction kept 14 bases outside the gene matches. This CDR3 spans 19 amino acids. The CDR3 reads CASSNPPAGGPASTDTQYF. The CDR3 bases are TGTGCCAGCAGCAATCCCCCAGCGGGAGGGCCTGCTAGCACAGATACGCAGTATTTT.

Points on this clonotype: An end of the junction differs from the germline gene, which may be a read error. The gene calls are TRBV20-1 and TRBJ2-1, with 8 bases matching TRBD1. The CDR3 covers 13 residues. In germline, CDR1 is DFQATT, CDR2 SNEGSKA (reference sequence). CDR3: CSAAGGSCNEQFF. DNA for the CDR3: TGCAGTGCAGCAGGGGGCTCCTGCAATGAGCAGTTCTTC.

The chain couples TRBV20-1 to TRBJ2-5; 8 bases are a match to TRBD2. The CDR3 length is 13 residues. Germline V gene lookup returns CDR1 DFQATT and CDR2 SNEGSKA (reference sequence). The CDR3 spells CRAGGLGLHEQYF. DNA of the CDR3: TGCAGAGCTGGGGGACTAGGGCTTCATGAGCAGTACTTC.

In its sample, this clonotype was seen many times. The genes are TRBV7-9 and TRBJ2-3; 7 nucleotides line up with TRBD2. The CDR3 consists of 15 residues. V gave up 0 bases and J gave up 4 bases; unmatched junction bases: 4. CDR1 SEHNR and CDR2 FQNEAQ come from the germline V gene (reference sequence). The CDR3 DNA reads TGTGCCAGCAGCTTAGCGGGAGGGTCGGCAGATACGCAGTATTTT. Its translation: CASSLAGGSADTQYF. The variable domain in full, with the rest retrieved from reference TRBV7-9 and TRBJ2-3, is DTGVSQNPRHKITKRGQNVTFRCDPISEHNRLYWYRQTLGQGPEFLTYFQNEAQLEKSRLLSDRFSAERPKGSFSTLEIQRTEQGDSAMYLCASSLAGGSADTQYFGPGTRLTVL.

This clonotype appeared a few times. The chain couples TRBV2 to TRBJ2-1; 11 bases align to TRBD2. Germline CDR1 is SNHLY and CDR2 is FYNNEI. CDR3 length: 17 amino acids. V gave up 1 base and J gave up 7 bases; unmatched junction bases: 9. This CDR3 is CASSEEVLAGGLNEQFF. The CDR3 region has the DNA TGTGCCAGCAGTGAAGAGGTTCTAGCGGGGGGACTTAATGAGCAGTTCTTC. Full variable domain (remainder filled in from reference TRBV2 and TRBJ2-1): EPEVTQTPSHQVTQMGQEVILRCVPISNHLYFYWYRQILGQKVEFLVSFYNNEISEKSEIFDDQFSVERPDGSNFTLKIRSTKLEDSAMYFCASSEEVLAGGLNEQFFGPGTRLTVL.

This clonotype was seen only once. CDR3 region: CASSLRGYRLTPNQETQYF. Written as DNA, the CDR3 is TGTGCCAGCAGCTTGAGGGGATACCGACTAACCCCGAATCAGGAGACCCAGTACTTC. The chain recombines TRBV7-9 with TRBJ2-5, with D tentatively TRBD1 or TRBD2 (5 bases each). This CDR3 has 19 amino acids. Germline V lookup: CDR1 SEHNR, CDR2 FQNEAQ (reference sequence). Trimming stripped 3 bases from V and 5 bases from J, with 28 bases between.

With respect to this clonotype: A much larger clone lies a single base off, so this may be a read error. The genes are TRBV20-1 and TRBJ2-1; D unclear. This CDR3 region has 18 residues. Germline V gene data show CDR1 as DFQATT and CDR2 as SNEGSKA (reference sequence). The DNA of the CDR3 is TGCAGTGCTAGAGATTATGGCTCCACCTCTTCTTCTCCTAATGGGCAGTTCTTC. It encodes CSARDYGSTSSSPNGQFF.

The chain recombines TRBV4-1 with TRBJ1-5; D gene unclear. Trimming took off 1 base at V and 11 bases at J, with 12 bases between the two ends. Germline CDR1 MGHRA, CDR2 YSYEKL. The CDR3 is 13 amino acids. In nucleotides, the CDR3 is TGCGCCAGCAGCCAAGTAGGACGGCCGGCCCAGCATTTT. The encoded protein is CASSQVGRPAQHF.

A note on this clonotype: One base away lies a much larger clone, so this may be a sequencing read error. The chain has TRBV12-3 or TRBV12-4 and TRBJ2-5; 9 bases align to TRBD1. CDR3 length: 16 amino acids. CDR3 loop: CANSLRTGDPLGTQYF. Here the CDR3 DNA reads TGTGCCAACAGTTTAAGGACAGGGGACCCCTTAGGGACCCAGTACTTC.

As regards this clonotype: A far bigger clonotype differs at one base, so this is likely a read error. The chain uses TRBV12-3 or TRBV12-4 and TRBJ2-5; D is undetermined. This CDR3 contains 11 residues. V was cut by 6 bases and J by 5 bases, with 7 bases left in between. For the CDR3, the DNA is TGTGCCAGCAGGTCACGGGAGACCCAGTACTTC. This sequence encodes CASRSRETQYF.

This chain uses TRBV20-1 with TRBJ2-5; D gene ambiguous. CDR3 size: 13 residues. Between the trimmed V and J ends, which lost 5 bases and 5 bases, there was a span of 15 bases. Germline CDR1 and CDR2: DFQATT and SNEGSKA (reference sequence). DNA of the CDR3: TGCAGTGCTCCTGACACCGGTGGGGAGACCCAGTACTTC. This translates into CSAPDTGGETQYF.

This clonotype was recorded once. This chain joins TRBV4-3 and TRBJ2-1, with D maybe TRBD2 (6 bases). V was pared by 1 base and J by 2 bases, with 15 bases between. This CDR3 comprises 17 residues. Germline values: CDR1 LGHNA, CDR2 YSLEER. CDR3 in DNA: TGCGCCAGCAGCCAAGGGATTGGAGGGACGCCCTACAATGAGCAGTTCTTC. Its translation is CASSQGIGGTPYNEQFF.

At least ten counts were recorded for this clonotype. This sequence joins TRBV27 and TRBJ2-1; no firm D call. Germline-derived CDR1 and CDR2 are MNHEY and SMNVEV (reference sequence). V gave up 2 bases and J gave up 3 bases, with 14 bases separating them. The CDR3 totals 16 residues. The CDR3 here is CASSLLSAGGYNEQFF. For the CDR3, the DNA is TGTGCCAGCAGTTTACTGTCAGCTGGTGGCTACAATGAGCAGTTCTTC.